This T cell receptor (beta chain) derives from a study of OX40 agonist ivuxolimab in advanced cancers. With respect to the entire study: Ivuxolimab was an agonistic, fully human IgG2 monoclonal antibody directed against OX40 (CD134), a costimulatory receptor. The paper reports the monotherapy dose-escalation portion (N of about 51 patients) of the phase I ivuxolimab trial. Partial responses occurred in three dose-escalation patients: two with cutaneous melanoma and one with hepatocellular carcinoma. In the dose-escalation cohort, 75% to 85% of patients were male, and the mean age was approximately 60 years with a range of roughly 23 to 79. Patients were allowed to have had prior anti-PD-1, anti-PD-L1 or anti-CTLA-4 therapy, and approximately 39% of the dose-escalation patients had been treated with checkpoint inhibitors. Intravenous ivuxolimab was administered to patients every 2 weeks at six dose levels: 0.01, 0.1, 0.3, 1.5, 3 and 10 mg/kg. Of the approximately 50 patients in dose escalation, about 20 had hepatocellular carcinoma, about 15 had melanoma, 9 had renal cell carcinoma and 9 had head and neck cancer. Peripheral TCRbeta sequencing was intended to test whether TCR sequence diversity was altered and clonal T-cell expansion was caused by ivuxolimab.

The trial excluded patients who had a history of autoimmune disease or who were on systemic immunosuppression. Peripheral blood for TCR sequencing was drawn from every dose cohort at baseline, at cycle 4 day 1 and at cycle 7 day 1. Samples were obtained from an open-label, multicenter, first-in-human phase I dose-escalation trial of ivuxolimab. Adults with locally advanced or metastatic melanoma, renal cell, hepatocellular, or head and neck squamous cell carcinoma were enrolled in the trial. Before TCR sequencing, CD4+ and CD8+ T cells were separately sorted from peripheral blood. Beyond this particular receptor, the publication reports: Antigen specificity was not determined for the clonally expanded peripheral T cells. At doses of 0.1 to 3.0 mg/kg, clonal expansion of both CD4+ and CD8+ T cells in blood was seen between baseline and week 6. After ivuxolimab, CD8+ T cells had more expanded clones than CD4+ T cells on average. In partial responders in the 0.1-3.0 mg/kg groups, normalized peripheral clonal expansion was found to be among the lowest, especially among CD8+ T cells. Low levels of normalized T-cell clonal expansion were also seen in some patients who did not respond.

Points on this clone: There is no known antigen for this receptor. There are no base qualities to consult, and no much larger clone falls within one base.

V is reduced by 8 bases and J by 3 bases, leaving a spacing of 20 bases between them. CDR1 and CDR2 were assigned from the germline V gene as MNHEY and SVGAGI. From its cysteine to its phenylalanine, the CDR3 spans 15 amino acids. The CDR3 DNA has 45 bases and is translated from base 1. To sequence the TCRbeta CDR3 region, genomic DNA was isolated from the sorted cells. The immunoSEQ Assay was used to sequence the TCRbeta CDR3 regions. TCRdb carries this immuneACCESS record with in-frame sequences only. Its versions omit some clonotypes, under half of them owing to an unresolved V gene in the studies checked, with the rest unexplained. This sample gives tens of thousands of clones in total; 90% to 95% of them show up just once. The ten largest clonotypes hold under 0.35% of the sample.

The receptor was derived from an adult with an advanced solid tumor such as melanoma, head and neck, liver or kidney cancer. The rearranged chain carries TRBV6-5 and TRBJ2-7, with the D gene too uncertain to name. This specimen consisted of CD4+ or CD8+ T cells sorted from blood, obtained in a trial of the OX40 agonist ivuxolimab. The nucleotides read TGTGCCAGCGGGTCAGAGGCTCCCCCCGACTACGAGCAGTACTTC. The encoded protein is CASGSEAPPDYEQYF.